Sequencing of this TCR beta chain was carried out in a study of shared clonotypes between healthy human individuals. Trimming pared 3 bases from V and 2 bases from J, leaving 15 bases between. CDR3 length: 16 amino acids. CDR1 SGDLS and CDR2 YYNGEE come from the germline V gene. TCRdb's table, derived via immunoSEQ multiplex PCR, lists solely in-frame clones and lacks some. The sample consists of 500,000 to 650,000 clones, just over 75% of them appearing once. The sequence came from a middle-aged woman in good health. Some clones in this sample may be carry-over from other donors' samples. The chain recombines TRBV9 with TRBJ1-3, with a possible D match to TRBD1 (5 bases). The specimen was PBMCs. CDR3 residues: CASSAGEGFPGNTIYF. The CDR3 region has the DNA TGTGCCAGCAGCGCGGGGGAGGGATTCCCTGGAAACACCATATATTTT.